A single T cell receptor (beta chain) is shown here with its context. Per the original data handling: Estimation of nucleated cell counts was performed using reference gene primer amplification. Some clones are missing from TCRdb's copy, which holds only in-frame ones; the method was immunoSEQ multiplex PCR. That table gives V, J and clone size, and the DNA gave D and trimming. The table lists 65,000 or so clones, about 81% of them singletons, with about 15% in the top ten. The sample originates from a study of blood T cell repertoires in COVID-19. Across the whole study: The cDNA or gDNA used as material had been derived from T cells, B-cell-depleted T cells, or PBMCs.

The sequenced material came from peripheral blood. This TCR was sampled from a man of 80 years or more with acute or convalescent COVID-19.

The CDR3 nucleotides are TGTGCCAGCAGTGAAGGGACACATGAAAAACTGTTTTTT. Its protein is CASSEGTHEKLFF. This chain uses TRBV2 with TRBJ1-4; a weak D match, TRBD1 (5 bases). The germline CDR1 and CDR2 sequences are SNHLY and FYNNEI. V gave up 1 base and J gave up 6 bases, with 6 bases separating them. This CDR3 is 13 amino acids long.